These 5 T cell receptor beta chains originate from one sample sequenced in a study of blood T cell repertoires in COVID-19. This table comes from immunoSEQ multiplex PCR, and its TCRdb copy is limited to in-frame clones, with some not included. The table includes tens of thousands of clones, 75% to 80% detected once. Source material: peripheral blood. The receptors here all came from a man between 65 and 85 years old with COVID-19, enrolled during active disease.

The CDR3 spells CAISVQGGGSEQYF. The CDR3 DNA is TGTGCCATCAGTGTGCAGGGCGGCGGATCCGAGCAGTACTTC. The V gene is TRBV10-3, the J gene TRBJ2-7, with D possibly TRBD1 on 5 matching bases. The V end was cut by 4 bases, the J end by 6 bases, with 16 bases between. The CDR3 contains 14 residues. The germline CDR1 and CDR2 sequences are ENHRY and SYGVKD.

The chain employs TRBV2 and TRBJ2-7; tentative D call: TRBD2 (5 bases). The germline V gene has CDR1 SNHLY and CDR2 FYNNEI. Trimming stripped 6 bases from V and 6 bases from J, with 24 bases between. The CDR3 runs to 16 residues. The CDR3 coding sequence is TGTGCCAGCAGAGAGAGGACTTACCAAAACCCCATCGAGCAGTACTTC. This gives the protein CASRERTYQNPIEQYF.

The CDR3: CASSLIPDTGSQHF. The CDR3 DNA reads TGTGCCAGCAGCCTTATTCCGGACACCGGATCCCAGCATTTT. The chain joins TRBV5-5 to TRBJ1-5, with D maybe TRBD1 (5 bases). V was shortened by 4 bases and J by 11 bases, with 19 bases between the two germline ends. The germline CDR1 and CDR2 sequences are SGHKS and YYEKEE (reference sequence). CDR3 length equals 14 residues.

There are a few counts of this clone. The rearrangement joins TRBV19 to TRBJ2-1; maybe TRBD1 (5 bases). Germline-derived CDR1 and CDR2 are LNHDA and SQIVND (reference sequence). The germline V and J ends were trimmed by 0 bases and 7 bases, with 13 bases remaining between them. This CDR3 has 15 residues. Here the CDR3 reads CASSIDRQGRNEQFF. CDR3 nucleotides: TGTGCCAGTAGTATAGATCGGCAGGGTCGTAATGAGCAGTTCTTC.

This CDR3 is CASQGSSGNFYEQYF. The CDR3 coding sequence is TGTGCCAGCCAGGGTTCTAGCGGGAATTTCTACGAGCAGTACTTC. The chain uses TRBV7-9 and TRBJ2-7, with 9 bases that match TRBD2. This CDR3 region has 15 residues. CDR1 SEHNR and CDR2 FQNEAQ come from the germline V gene (reference sequence). The trim removed 8 bases at V and 3 bases at J, leaving 11 bases unmatched. Based on the CDR3 plus reference TRBV7-9 and TRBJ2-7, the full variable domain is DTGVSQNPRHKITKRGQNVTFRCDPISEHNRLYWYRQTLGQGPEFLTYFQNEAQLEKSRLLSDRFSAERPKGSFSTLEIQRTEQGDSAMYLCASQGSSGNFYEQYFGPGTRLTVT.